This TCR beta chain was captured by sequencing in a study of human T cells and chemical hapten exposure. This CDR3 has 17 amino acids. Losses at the gene ends were 3 bases for V and 5 bases for J; bases not matched to a gene: 11. From germline, CDR1 is MDHEN and CDR2 SYDVKM. Study-level results: With regard to DPC sensitization, TCRs above 1 in 1000 frequency did not change.

This clonotype was counted many times. As yet, its antigen is unknown. The library tagged each cDNA molecule with unique molecular identifiers. Original handling: Samples had a median of around 96,000 TCRs, ranging roughly 20,000 to 750,000. TCRdb re-analysed the RACE reads in MiXCR, keeping a single row per CDR3 protein. The V and J calls and clone size are TCRdb's, not the authors'. The table lists 30,000 to 35,000 distinct CDR3 sequences, less than 5.5% of them singletons, with about 13% in the top ten. Time point indicated: healthy volunteer bleed at 6 weeks. Total RNA was isolated from whole blood that had not been fractionated.

This chain uses TRBV28 with TRBJ2-3, with 10 bases identical to TRBD1. The sequence came from a human donor in good health. Some clones in this sample may be carry-over from other donors' samples. Sequencing was carried out using whole blood. CDR3 DNA: TGTGCCAGCAGTTTCCCGCAAGGGACAGGGGACTTAGATACGCAGTATTTT. This codes for CASSFPQGTGDLDTQYF.